Listed here are 4 T cell receptor beta chains from one sample, sequenced in a study of cytomegalovirus exposure and HLA in healthy donors. The PCR made use of 60 Vbeta and 13 Jbeta primers. Repertoires were generated with immunoSEQ multiplex PCR, while TCRdb's copy carries only in-frame clones and drops some. The repertoire holds 55,000 to 70,000 clones, with more than 75% as singletons. The sequenced material came from PBMCs. Source of these receptors: a young man in good health and CMV-seropositive.

The V gene is TRBV29-1, the J gene TRBJ1-4, with D possibly TRBD1 on 6 matching bases. Per the germline V gene, CDR1 is SQVTM and CDR2 is ANQGSEA. Trimming removed 4 bases at V and 8 bases at J, with 11 bases between. This CDR3 comprises 12 residues. CDR3 residues: CSVGRQGEKLFF. CDR3 sequence (DNA): TGCAGCGTTGGCAGGCAGGGGGAAAAACTGTTTTTT.

The chain has TRBV30 and TRBJ2-7, with a possible D match to TRBD1 (6 bases). The CDR3 has 14 amino acids. Germline V gene lookup returns CDR1 GTSNPN and CDR2 SVGIG (reference sequence). With 3 bases removed from V and 2 bases from J, the gap between germline ends came to 14 bases. The CDR3 DNA follows: TGTGCCTGGAGCCGGACAGAGGGGCCCTACGAGCAGTACTTC. Residues: CAWSRTEGPYEQYF.

This chain joins TRBV6-4 and TRBJ2-7, with 9 bases fitting TRBD1. Per germline, CDR1 MRHNA and CDR2 SNTAGT. The CDR3 is 14 amino acids. The trim removed 3 bases at V and 5 bases at J, leaving 5 bases unmatched. The CDR3 protein is CASSEEGQGNEQYF. The CDR3 DNA follows: TGTGCCAGCAGTGAAGAGGGACAGGGAAACGAGCAGTACTTC.

The V and J genes are TRBV18 and TRBJ1-5; TRBD1 matches at 8 bases. V lost 3 bases to trimming and J lost 8 bases; unmatched junction nucleotides: 6. From germline, CDR1 is KGHSH and CDR2 LQKENI. The CDR3 covers 14 residues. This CDR3 reads CASSPPGQDKPQHF. The CDR3 DNA follows: TGTGCCAGCTCACCCCCGGGACAGGATAAGCCCCAGCATTTT.